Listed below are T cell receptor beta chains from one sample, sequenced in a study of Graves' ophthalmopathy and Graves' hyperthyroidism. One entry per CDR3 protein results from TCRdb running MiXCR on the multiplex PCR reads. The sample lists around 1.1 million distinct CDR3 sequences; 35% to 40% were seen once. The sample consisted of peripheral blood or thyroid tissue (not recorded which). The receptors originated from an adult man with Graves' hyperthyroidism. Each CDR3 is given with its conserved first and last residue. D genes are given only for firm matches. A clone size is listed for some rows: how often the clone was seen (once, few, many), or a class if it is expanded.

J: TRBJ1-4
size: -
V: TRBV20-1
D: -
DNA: TGCAGTGCTAGAGATCGAAGGGGGTTTGAAAAACTGTTTTTT
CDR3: CSARDRRGFEKLFF

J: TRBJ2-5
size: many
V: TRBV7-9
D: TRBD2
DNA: TGTGCCAGCAGCTCGTCTAGCGGCCCCGAAGAGACCCAGTACTTC
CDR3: CASSSSSGPEETQYF

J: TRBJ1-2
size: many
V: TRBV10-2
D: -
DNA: TGCGCCAGCAGTGAGCCGGACAGTAACTATGGCTACACCTTC
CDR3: CASSEPDSNYGYTF

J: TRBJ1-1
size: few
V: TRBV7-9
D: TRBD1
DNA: TGTGCCAGCACCAGGCCCCAGGGACAGGGGGCCACTGAAGCTTTCTTT
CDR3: CASTRPQGQGATEAFF

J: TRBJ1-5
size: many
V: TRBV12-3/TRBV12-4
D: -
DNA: TGTGCCAGCAGCTTTAAGGATCAGCCCCAGCATTTT
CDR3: CASSFKDQPQHF

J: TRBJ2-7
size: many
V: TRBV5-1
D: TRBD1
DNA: TGCGCCAGCAGCTTGGACCAGGGGGCACGCGAGCAGTACTTC
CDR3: CASSLDQGAREQYF

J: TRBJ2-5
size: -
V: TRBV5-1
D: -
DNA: TGCGCCAGCACCTCCGGTGGGTTAGCGCAAAAAGAGACCCAGTACTTC
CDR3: CASTSGGLAQKETQYF

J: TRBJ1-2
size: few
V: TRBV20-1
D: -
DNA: TGCAGTGCTAGAGAGGAGGGAGAATCCCACTTCGGCTACACCTTC
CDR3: CSAREEGESHFGYTF

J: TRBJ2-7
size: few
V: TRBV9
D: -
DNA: TGCGCCAGCAGCCCCCTTGGACAGTTACCCGCCTACGAGCAGTACTTC
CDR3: CASSPLGQLPAYEQYF

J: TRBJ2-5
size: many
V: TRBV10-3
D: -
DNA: TGTGCCATCAGTGAGTCGGGACGGTTGCAAGAGACCCAGTACTTC
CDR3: CAISESGRLQETQYF

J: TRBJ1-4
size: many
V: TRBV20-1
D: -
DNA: TGCAGTGCTAGAGATGTGAAGGAGGAAAAACTGTTTTTT
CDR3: CSARDVKEEKLFF

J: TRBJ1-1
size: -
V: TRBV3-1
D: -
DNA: TGTGCCAGCAGCCAGGGAGGTATTACTGAAGCTTTCTTT
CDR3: CASSQGGITEAFF

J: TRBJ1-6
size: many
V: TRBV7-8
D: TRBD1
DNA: TGTGCCAGCAGCGGTCGGACAGGGTCCTATAATTCACCCCTCCACTTT
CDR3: CASSGRTGSYNSPLHF

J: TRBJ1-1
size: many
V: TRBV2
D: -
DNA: TGTGCCAGCAGCCGAGCGGAGAACACTGAAGCTTTCTTT
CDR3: CASSRAENTEAFF

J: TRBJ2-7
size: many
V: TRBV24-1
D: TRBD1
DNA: TGTGCCACCGGAGGAGACAGGGGCTACGAGCAGTACTTC
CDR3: CATGGDRGYEQYF

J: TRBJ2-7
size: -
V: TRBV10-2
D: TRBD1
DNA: TGCGCCAGCAGTGCCACCCGGGACAGGGGAAGCTACGAGCAGTACTTC
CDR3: CASSATRDRGSYEQYF

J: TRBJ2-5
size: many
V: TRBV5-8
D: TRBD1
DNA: TGTGCCAGCAACACGATGGACAGGGCGAGGTATCACCAAGAGACCCAGTACTTC
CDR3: CASNTMDRARYHQETQYF

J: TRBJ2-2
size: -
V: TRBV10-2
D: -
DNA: TGCGCCAGCATCCCTAGCAGTTTTTACCCCGGGGAGCTGTTTTTT
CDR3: CASIPSSFYPGELFF

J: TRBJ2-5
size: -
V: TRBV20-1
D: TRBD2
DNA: TGCAGTGCTAGAAGGGCAGTCGGACTAGCCTGGGAGACCCAGTACTTC
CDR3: CSARRAVGLAWETQYF

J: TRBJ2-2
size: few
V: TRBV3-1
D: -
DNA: TGTGCCAGCAGCCAAGGATACGGGGAGCTGTTTTTT
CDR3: CASSQGYGELFF

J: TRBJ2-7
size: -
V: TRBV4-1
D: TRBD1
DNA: TGTGCCAGCAGCCGCCTCGGACAGGGGGCGTCGGAGCAGTACTTC
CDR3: CASSRLGQGASEQYF

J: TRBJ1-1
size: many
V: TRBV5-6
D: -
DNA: TGTGCCAGCAGCGCCGTGGCGGGGGGGATGAACACTGAAGCTTTCTTT
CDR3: CASSAVAGGMNTEAFF

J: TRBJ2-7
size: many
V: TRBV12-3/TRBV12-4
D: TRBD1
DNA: TGTGCCAGCAGTAGCCGACAGGGAACGAACTTC
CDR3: CASSSRQGTNF

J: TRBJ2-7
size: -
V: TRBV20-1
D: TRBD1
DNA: TGCAGGGGGGGCTCCGGGACAGGGGGCAAGAACGAGCAGTACTTC
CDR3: CRGGSGTGGKNEQYF

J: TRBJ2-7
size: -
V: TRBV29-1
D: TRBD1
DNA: TGCAGCGTGAGGCCCGGGACAGCCTTCTACGAGCAGTACTTC
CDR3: CSVRPGTAFYEQYF

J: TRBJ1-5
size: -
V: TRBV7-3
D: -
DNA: TGTGCCAGCAGCTTAGCGTGCGGGGGCCGAAATCAGCCCCAGCATTTT
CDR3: CASSLACGGRNQPQHF

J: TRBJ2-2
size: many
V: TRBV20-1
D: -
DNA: TGCAGTGCCCCAGGGTTGGGCGGGGAGCTGTTTTTT
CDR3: CSAPGLGGELFF

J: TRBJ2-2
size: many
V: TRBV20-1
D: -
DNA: TGCAGTGCTAGAGATGTAGCGGTGAACACCGGGGAGCTGTTTTTT
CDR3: CSARDVAVNTGELFF

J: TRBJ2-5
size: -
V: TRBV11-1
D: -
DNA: TGTGCCAGCAGCTTAGCGGGGGGTTACGGGACCCAGTACTTC
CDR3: CASSLAGGYGTQYF

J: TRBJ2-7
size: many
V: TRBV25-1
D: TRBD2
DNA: TGTGCCAGCAGTGAAACGGGGACTAGACGCGAGCAGTACTTC
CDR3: CASSETGTRREQYF

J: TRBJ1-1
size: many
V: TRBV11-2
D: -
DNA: TGTGCCAGCAGCTTAGCACACAGGGCGAACACTGAAGCTTTCTTT
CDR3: CASSLAHRANTEAFF

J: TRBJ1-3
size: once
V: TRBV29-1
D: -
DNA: TGCAGCGTTGTGGGTAGCGGGGGAAACACCATATATTTT
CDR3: CSVVGSGGNTIYF

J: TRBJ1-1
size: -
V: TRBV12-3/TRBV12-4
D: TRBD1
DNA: TGTGCCAGCAGTTTCGGGACAGGGGGATTTGAAGCTTTCTTT
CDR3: CASSFGTGGFEAFF

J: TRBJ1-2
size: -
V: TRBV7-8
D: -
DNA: TGTGCCAGCAGCTCCCTCACCTATGGCTACACCTTC
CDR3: CASSSLTYGYTF

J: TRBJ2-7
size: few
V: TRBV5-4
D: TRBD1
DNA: TGTGCCAGCAGTCGCCAGGGGGCGGTCGAGCAGTACTTC
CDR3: CASSRQGAVEQYF

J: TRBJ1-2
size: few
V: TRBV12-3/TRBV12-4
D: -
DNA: TGTGCCAGCAGTTTGTCGTCCACCCCCCATGGCTACACCTTC
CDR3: CASSLSSTPHGYTF

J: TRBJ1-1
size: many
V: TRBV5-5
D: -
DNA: TGTGCCAGCAGCCTCAGGACAGTTTTAACTGAAGCTTTCTTT
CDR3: CASSLRTVLTEAFF

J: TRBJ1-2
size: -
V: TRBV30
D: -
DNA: TGTGCCTGGAGTGGGTATGATGGCTACACCTTC
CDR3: CAWSGYDGYTF

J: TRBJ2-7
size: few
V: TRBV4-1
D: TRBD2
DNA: TGCGCCAGCAGCCATGGCGGGACTAGCGCGATCTACGAGCAGTACTTC
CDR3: CASSHGGTSAIYEQYF

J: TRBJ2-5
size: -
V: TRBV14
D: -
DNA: TGTGCCAGCAGCCAAGCGGCCCAAGGGACCCAGTACTTC
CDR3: CASSQAAQGTQYF

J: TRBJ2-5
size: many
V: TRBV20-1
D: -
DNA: TGCAGTGCTAGTTCCAGCTACGGGGAGACCCAGTACTTC
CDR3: CSASSSYGETQYF

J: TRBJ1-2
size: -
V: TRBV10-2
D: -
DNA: TGTGCCAGCAGTGAAGCGCTTCGAGGGATTGGCTACACCTTC
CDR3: CASSEALRGIGYTF

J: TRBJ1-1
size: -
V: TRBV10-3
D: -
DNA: TGTGCCATCTGCAGCAGGGAGGGCACTGAAGCTTTCTTT
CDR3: CAICSREGTEAFF

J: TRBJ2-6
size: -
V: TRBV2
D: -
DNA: TGTGCCAGCTTAGTTGGGGCCAACGTCCTGACTTTC
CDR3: CASLVGANVLTF

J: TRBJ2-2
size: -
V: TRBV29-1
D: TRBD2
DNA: TGCAGCGTTATGGGGGGGGGGAACACCGGGGAGCTGTTTTTT
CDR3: CSVMGGGNTGELFF

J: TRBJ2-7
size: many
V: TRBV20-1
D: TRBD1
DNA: TGCAGTGCTACCGGGACAGGCTTATACGAGCAGTACTTC
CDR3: CSATGTGLYEQYF

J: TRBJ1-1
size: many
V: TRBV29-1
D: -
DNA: TGCAGCGTCAAGGGGACAAGCGACCGAGCTTTCTTT
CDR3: CSVKGTSDRAFF

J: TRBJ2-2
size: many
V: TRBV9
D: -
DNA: TGTGCCAGCAGCGTAGAGGACGCCGACACCGGGGAGCTGTTTTTT
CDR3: CASSVEDADTGELFF

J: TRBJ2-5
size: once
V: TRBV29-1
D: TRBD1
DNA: TGCAGCGTCCCTGGGACAGGGGGGTCAGAGACCCAGTACTTC
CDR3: CSVPGTGGSETQYF

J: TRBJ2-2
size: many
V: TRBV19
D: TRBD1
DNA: TGTGCCAGTTCGACAGGGCAGCAACCCGGGGAGCTGTTTTTT
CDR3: CASSTGQQPGELFF

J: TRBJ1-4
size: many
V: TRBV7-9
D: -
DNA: TGTGCCAGCAGCTTAAGTGGCAGCCTAAAACTGTTTTTT
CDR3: CASSLSGSLKLFF

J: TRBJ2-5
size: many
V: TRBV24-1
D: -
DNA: TGTGCCACCAAGGGGGAGGGAGAGACCCAGTACTTC
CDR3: CATKGEGETQYF